This T cell receptor beta chain was sequenced in a study of T-cell reconstitution after alpha-beta-depleted transplantation in children. Study-level points and caveats: As was reported, about two months after transplant, alpha-beta T cells came from several hundred expanded graft clones. Some patients' high day-60 TCRbeta diversity was traced to surviving recipient T cells and thymic progenitors. Fresh T-cell production supplied most of the T-cell counts and diversity seen one year after transplant.

Using unique molecular identifiers, the investigators prepared the TCRbeta library. MiXCR was run by TCRdb on the PCR reads, yielding one entry per CDR3 protein. The sample consists of about 78,000 distinct CDR3 sequences, around an eighth of them appearing once. This clonotype was seen more than once but under ten times. Its target is not known. With 3 bases removed from V and 3 bases from J, the gap between germline ends came to 11 bases. Germline V gene sequence: CDR1 DFQATT, CDR2 SNEGSKA (reference sequence). This CDR3 is built from 13 residues. V is TRBV20-1 and J is TRBJ2-5, with D unclear. The sequence was obtained from a male patient between 2 and 15 years old who had a stem cell transplant for acute lymphoblastic leukemia, so the T cells may come from the graft donor. This specimen consisted of PBMCs, mostly from graft donor cells, obtained 180 days after TCRalphabeta/CD19-depleted stem cell transplant. The CDR3 DNA reads as TGCAGTGCTAGGAGCACTTTTAAAGAGACCCAGTACTTC. It is translated as CSARSTFKETQYF.